This T cell receptor (beta chain) was found in a study of blood T cell repertoires in COVID-19 (dated by TCRdb to between 2020 and 2021). Regarding the study in general: Samples covering the acute and convalescent phases of COVID-19 were provided by collaborators in the United States, Italy and Spain. The prospective study material was composed of cDNA or gDNA derived from T cells, B-cell-depleted T cells, or PBMCs. The dataset comprised deeply sampled blood TCRbeta repertoires from subjects exposed to, actively infected with, or recovered from COVID-19. The repertoires were released in a freely available public database meant as a resource for research on the immune response to SARS-CoV-2. Samples came from the ongoing ImmuneRACE study (first 160 participants) plus 1,254 subjects from 6 global collaborators. The sample metadata nearly always contained a de-identified subject ID, COVID-19 status, age in years and sex. Where available, HLA class I and class II types were taken from metadata supplied by the sample provider and were not determined by assay-based typing.

This clone was found a few times. Its antigen is unknown. One base away there is no much larger clone; base qualities are not given. Summary of the overall study and its limitations: Clinical and demographic metadata were provided uncurated, with the amount varying by source and participant.

Trimming removed 0 bases from V and 7 bases from J, leaving 13 bases between the germline ends. Measured from the cysteine to the phenylalanine, the CDR3 is 16 residues long. Of all the DNA, just the CDR3 is kept, 48 bases in frame from base 1. CDR1 and CDR2, per the germline V gene, are LGHNA and YSLEER. The collaborating institutions used their own protocols to collect whole blood in K2EDTA tubes. For TCRbeta analysis, collaborators shipped samples in one of three forms: frozen whole blood, isolated PBMCs, or DNA extracted from either of those sample types. TCRbeta CDR3 regions were amplified from genomic DNA by means of the immunoSEQ Assay, a bias-controlled multiplex PCR. The paper's data handling went like this. Nucleated cell counts per sample were estimated from amplification of reference gene primers within the assay. To quantify the absolute abundance of each unique TCRbeta CDR3 rearrangement, sequence reads were collapsed and filtered. Productive Simpson clonality was computed per sample as the square root of Simpson's diversity index over productive rearrangements. TCRdb retrieved this table from immuneACCESS and kept in-frame rearrangements only. Not all clones are present; in checked studies, unresolved V genes account for under half, and no reason is known for the remainder. The V and J calls and clone size come from that table; D and trimming were worked out from the DNA. Counted in this sample were 150,000 to 200,000 clones; around 90% of them appeared once. The ten top clones hold about 4.7% of the sample.

This clonotype was obtained from a human donor in a cohort sampled during active COVID-19. The chain is assembled from TRBV4-3 and TRBJ1-6; TRBD1 is a possible D gene, resting on 6 matching bases. Sequenced input: peripheral blood. The CDR3 protein sequence reads: CASSQDVAGDNSPLHF. The sequence in DNA is TGCGCCAGCAGCCAAGATGTGGCAGGGGACAATTCACCCCTCCACTTT.